The 4 T cell receptor beta chains below come from one sample, sequenced in a study of PD-1 blockade in classical Hodgkin lymphoma. TCRdb's table, derived via immunoSEQ multiplex PCR, lists solely in-frame clones and lacks some. In the table there are approximately 59,000 clones, approximately 89% of which are singletons. With no exception, relapse followed autologous stem cell transplantation in all patients, and brentuximab vedotin exposure varied. The sample consisted of peripheral blood mononuclear cells (PBMCs), taken before the second cycle of nivolumab. All receptors derive from a human donor with classical Hodgkin lymphoma.

The chain employs TRBV27 and TRBJ1-1, with a weak D call TRBD1 (5 bases). The CDR3 sequence is 18 residues long. The V end lost 2 bases, the J end lost 2 bases, and 21 bases lay between the germline ends. Per the germline V gene, CDR1 is MNHEY and CDR2 is SMNVEV (reference sequence). The CDR3 region has the DNA TGTGCCAGCAGTTTAGGGAATGGGGTGGACATCCTCAACACTGAAGCTTTCTTT. Translation: CASSLGNGVDILNTEAFF.

The V gene is TRBV5-1, the J gene TRBJ1-6; D uncertain. Germline CDR1 reads SGHRS; CDR2 reads YFSETQ. The CDR3 length is 15 residues. V was cut by 0 bases and J by 5 bases, with 9 bases left in between. CDR3 coding DNA: TGCGCCAGCAGCTTGGCCGGGCAGAATAATTCACCCCTCCACTTT. Translation gives CASSLAGQNNSPLHF.

The chain recombines TRBV9 with TRBJ2-3, with D tentatively TRBD1 (5 bases). This CDR3 contains 14 residues. Trimming took off 3 bases at V and 6 bases at J, with 14 bases between the two ends. Germline CDR1 reads SGDLS; CDR2 reads YYNGEE. The CDR3 sequence: CASSGFNRGDTQYF. CDR3 bases: TGTGCCAGCAGCGGCTTCAATAGGGGCGATACGCAGTATTTT.

For this clone: Germline is not matched at one junction end, which may reflect a read error. The rearrangement links TRBV5-6 to TRBJ2-7; the D gene could be TRBD1 or TRBD2 (5 bases each). CDR1 SGHDT and CDR2 YYEEEE come from the germline V gene. This CDR3 has 14 amino acids. The CDR3 sequence is CASGFVGVSDEQYF. For the CDR3, the DNA is TGTGCCAGCGGCTTTGTGGGGGTATCCGACGAGCAGTACTTC.